Sequencing of this TCR beta chain was carried out in a study of cytomegalovirus exposure and HLA in healthy donors. Study summary: Earlier results showed 90 million to 130 million unique TCR beta sequences derived from roughly 190 million T cells.

Use of 60 Vbeta and 13 Jbeta primers characterized the PCR. Sequencing used immunoSEQ multiplex PCR; TCRdb keeps in-frame clones, though not all of them. The sample has 200,000 to 250,000 clones; around 83% are singletons. Germline V gene lookup returns CDR1 MNHEY and CDR2 SMNVEV (reference sequence). V lost 3 bases to trimming and J lost 5 bases; unmatched junction nucleotides: 8. This CDR3 comprises 18 residues. The receptor's source is a woman in her forties in good health and CMV-seronegative. The sequenced sample consisted of PBMCs. The chain joins TRBV27 to TRBJ2-1, with 15 positions matching TRBD2. This chain's CDR3 is CASSLSLGTSGRNNEQFF. The CDR3 DNA follows: TGTGCCAGCAGTTTGTCATTAGGGACTAGCGGGAGGAACAATGAGCAGTTCTTC.